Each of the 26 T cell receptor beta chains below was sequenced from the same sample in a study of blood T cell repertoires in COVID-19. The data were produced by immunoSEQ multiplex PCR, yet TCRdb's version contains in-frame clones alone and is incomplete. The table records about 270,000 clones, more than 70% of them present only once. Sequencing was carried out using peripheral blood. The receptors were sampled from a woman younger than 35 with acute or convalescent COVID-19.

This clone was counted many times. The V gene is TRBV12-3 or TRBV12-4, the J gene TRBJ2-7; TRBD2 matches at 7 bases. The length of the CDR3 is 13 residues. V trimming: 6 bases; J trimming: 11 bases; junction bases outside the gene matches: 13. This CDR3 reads CASSSPGLGGEYF. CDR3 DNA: TGTGCCAGCAGCTCACCCGGACTAGGCGGCGAGTACTTC.

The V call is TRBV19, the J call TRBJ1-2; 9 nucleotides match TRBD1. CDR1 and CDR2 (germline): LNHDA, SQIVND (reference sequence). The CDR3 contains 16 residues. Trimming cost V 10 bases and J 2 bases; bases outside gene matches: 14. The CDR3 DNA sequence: TGTGCCACCAAAAATTACACAGGGGGCTGGAACTATGGCTACACCTTC. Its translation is CATKNYTGGWNYGYTF.

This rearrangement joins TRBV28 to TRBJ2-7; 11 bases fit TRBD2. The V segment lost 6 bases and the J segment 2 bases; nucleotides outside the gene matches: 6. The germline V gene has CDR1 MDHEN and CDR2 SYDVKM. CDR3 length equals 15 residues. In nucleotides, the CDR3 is TGTGCCAGCAGCAAACCTAGCGGGGGGACCTACGAGCAGTACTTC. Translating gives CASSKPSGGTYEQYF.

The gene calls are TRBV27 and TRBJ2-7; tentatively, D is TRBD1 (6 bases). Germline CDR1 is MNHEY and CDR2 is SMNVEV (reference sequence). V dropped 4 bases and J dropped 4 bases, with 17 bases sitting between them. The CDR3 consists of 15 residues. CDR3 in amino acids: CASSSPPGTNYEQYF. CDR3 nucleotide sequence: TGTGCCAGCAGTTCCCCCCCCGGGACAAATTACGAGCAGTACTTC.

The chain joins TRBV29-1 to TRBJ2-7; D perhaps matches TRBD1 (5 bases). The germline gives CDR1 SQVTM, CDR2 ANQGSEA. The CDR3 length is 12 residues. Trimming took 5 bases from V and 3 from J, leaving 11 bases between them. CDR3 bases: TGCAGCGTTTCGACAGAGTTCTACGAGCAGTACTTC. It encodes CSVSTEFYEQYF.

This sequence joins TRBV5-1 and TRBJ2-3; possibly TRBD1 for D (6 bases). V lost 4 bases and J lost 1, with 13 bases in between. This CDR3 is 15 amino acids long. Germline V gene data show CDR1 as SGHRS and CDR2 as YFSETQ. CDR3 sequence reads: CASSRTDRGTDTQYF. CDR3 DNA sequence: TGCGCCAGCAGCCGGACAGACCGGGGCACAGATACGCAGTATTTT.

The CDR3 reads CASSSPGTGVGTPLHF. CDR3 DNA sequence: TGTGCCAGCAGTTCTCCCGGGACAGGGGTGGGGACACCCCTCCACTTT. The genes are TRBV28 and TRBJ1-6; TRBD1 matches at 10 bases. CDR3 length equals 16 residues. Trimming took 4 bases from V and 11 from J; bases not matched to a gene: 11. CDR1 MDHEN and CDR2 SYDVKM come from the germline V gene.

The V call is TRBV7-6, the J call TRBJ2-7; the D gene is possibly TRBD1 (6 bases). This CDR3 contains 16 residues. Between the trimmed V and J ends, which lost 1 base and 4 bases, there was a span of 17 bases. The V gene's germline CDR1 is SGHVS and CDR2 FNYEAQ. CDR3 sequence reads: CASSLGPRGSDYEQYF. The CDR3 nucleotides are TGTGCCAGCAGCTTAGGGCCCAGGGGTTCAGATTACGAGCAGTACTTC.

The CDR3 DNA follows: TGTGCCAGCAGGCCCGGGACAGGGAACTATGGCTACACCTTC. Translated, it gives CASRPGTGNYGYTF. The gene calls are TRBV5-4 and TRBJ1-2, with 9 bases matching TRBD1. CDR1 is SGHNT and CDR2 is YYREEE in the germline V gene (reference sequence). The CDR3 extends over 14 amino acids. Trimming cost V 5 bases and J 2 bases; bases outside gene matches: 4.

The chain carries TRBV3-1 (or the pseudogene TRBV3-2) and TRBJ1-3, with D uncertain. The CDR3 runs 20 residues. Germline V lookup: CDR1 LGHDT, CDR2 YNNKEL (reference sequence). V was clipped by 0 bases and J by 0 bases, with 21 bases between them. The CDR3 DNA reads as TGTGCCAGCAGCCAAGAGTTTCCTAACCGGGGAGCGGTCTCTGGAAACACCATATATTTT. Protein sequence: CASSQEFPNRGAVSGNTIYF.

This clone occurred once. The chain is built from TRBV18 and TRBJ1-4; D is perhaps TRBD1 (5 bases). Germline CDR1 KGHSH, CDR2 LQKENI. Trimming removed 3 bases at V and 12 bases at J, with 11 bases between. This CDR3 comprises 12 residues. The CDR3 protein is CASSPGGEQLFF. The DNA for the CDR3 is TGTGCCAGCTCACCGGGGGGGGAGCAACTGTTTTTT.

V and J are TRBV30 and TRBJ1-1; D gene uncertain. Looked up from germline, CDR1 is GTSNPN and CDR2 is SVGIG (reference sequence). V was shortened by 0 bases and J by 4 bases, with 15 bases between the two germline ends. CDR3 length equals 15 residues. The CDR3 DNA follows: TGTGCCTGGAGTGTACTCGGCGGGTGGAGCACTGAAGCTTTCTTT. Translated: CAWSVLGGWSTEAFF.

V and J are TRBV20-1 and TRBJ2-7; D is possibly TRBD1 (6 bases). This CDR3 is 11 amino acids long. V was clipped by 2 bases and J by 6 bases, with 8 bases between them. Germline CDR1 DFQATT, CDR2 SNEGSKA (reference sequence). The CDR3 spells CSARQGFEQYF. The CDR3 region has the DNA TGCAGTGCTAGACAGGGGTTCGAGCAGTACTTC.

The CDR3 protein is CASSLASGSKGYQETQYF. The CDR3 DNA is TGTGCCAGCAGCTTAGCTAGCGGGAGTAAGGGGTACCAAGAGACCCAGTACTTC. This chain connects TRBV7-2 to TRBJ2-5; 9 positions match TRBD2. In germline, CDR1 is SGHTA, CDR2 FQGNSA. V gave up 0 bases and J gave up 0 bases; unmatched junction bases: 8. The CDR3 consists of 18 residues.

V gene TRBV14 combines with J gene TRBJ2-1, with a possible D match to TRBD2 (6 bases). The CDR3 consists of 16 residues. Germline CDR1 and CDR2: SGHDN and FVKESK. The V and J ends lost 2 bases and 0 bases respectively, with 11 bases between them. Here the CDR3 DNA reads TGTGCCAGCAGCCAAACTTGGAGGGGCTCCTACAATGAGCAGTTCTTC. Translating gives CASSQTWRGSYNEQFF.

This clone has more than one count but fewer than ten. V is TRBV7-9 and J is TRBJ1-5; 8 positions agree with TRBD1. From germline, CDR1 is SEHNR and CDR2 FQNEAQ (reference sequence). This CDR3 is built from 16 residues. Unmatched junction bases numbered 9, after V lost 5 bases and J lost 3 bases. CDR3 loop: CASSDGQGGINQPQHF. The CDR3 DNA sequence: TGTGCCAGCAGCGATGGACAGGGAGGTATCAATCAGCCCCAGCATTTT.

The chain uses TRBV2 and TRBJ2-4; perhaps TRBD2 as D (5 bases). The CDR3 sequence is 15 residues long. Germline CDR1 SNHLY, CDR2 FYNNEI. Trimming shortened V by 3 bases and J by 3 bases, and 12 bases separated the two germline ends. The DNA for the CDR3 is TGTGCCAGCAGTGACCCGCCTAGCATCAAAAACATTCAGTACTTC. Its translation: CASSDPPSIKNIQYF.

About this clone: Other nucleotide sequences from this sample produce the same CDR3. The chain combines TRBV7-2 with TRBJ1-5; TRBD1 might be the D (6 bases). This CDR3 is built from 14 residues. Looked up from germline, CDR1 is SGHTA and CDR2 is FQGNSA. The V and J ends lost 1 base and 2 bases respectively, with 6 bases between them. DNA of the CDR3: TGTGCCAGCAGCTTAGGACAGGGCAATCAGCCCCAGCATTTT. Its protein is CASSLGQGNQPQHF.

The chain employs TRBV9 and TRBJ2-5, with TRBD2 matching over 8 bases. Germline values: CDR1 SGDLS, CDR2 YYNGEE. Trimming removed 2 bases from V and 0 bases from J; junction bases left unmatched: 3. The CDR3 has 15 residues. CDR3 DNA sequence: TGTGCCAGCAGCGTGGATAGCGGGGACCAAGAGACCCAGTACTTC. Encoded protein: CASSVDSGDQETQYF.

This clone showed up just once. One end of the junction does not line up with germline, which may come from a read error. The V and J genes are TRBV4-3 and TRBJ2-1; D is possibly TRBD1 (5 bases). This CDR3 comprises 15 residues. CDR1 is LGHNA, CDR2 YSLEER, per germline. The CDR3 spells CASSQDRGSYNEQFF. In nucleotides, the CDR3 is TGCGCCAGCAGTCAAGACAGAGGTAGCTACAATGAGCAGTTCTTC.

CDR3: CATSSGAGYEQYF. DNA of the CDR3: TGTGCCACCAGTAGCGGGGCGGGCTACGAGCAGTACTTC. J is TRBJ2-7 and V is TRBV7-3; TRBD2 agrees at 8 bases. The V gene's germline CDR1 is SGHTA and CDR2 FQGTGA. V lost 10 bases to trimming and J lost 3 bases; unmatched junction nucleotides: 8. This CDR3 has 13 residues.

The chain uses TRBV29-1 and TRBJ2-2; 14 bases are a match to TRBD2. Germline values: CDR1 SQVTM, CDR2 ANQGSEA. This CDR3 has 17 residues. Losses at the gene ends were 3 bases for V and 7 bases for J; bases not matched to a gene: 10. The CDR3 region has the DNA TGCAGCGTTGACACGGGACTAGCGGGAGATCCTGGCGGGGAGCTGTTTTTT. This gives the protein CSVDTGLAGDPGGELFF.

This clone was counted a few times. This CDR3 is CASSLYGTKETQYF. In DNA form, the CDR3 reads TGTGCCAGCAGCTTATATGGGACTAAAGAGACCCAGTACTTC. The chain carries TRBV7-2 and TRBJ2-5; 7 nucleotides agree with TRBD2. With 2 bases clipped from V and 3 bases from J, the junction kept 3 bases outside the gene matches. Germline CDR1 reads SGHTA; CDR2 reads FQGNSA. This CDR3 is 14 amino acids long.

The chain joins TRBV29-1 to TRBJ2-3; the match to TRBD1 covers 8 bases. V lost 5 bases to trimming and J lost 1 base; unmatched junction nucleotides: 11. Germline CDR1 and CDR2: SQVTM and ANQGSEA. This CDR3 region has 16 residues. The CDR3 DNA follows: TGCAGCGTTCTCGGTGGCAGGGGGCGAGGCACAGATACGCAGTATTTT. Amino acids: CSVLGGRGRGTDTQYF.

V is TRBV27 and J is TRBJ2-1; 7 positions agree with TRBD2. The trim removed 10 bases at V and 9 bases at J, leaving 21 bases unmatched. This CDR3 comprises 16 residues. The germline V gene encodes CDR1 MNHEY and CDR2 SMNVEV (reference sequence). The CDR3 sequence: CANSLAPGRVSSEQFF. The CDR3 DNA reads TGTGCCAACTCACTAGCGCCGGGGCGGGTTTCCAGTGAGCAGTTCTTC.

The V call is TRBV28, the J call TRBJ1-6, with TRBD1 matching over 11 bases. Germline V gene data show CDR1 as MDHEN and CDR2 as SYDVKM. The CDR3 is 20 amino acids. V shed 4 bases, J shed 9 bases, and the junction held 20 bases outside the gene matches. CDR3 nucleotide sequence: TGTGCCAGCAGTTCTCACATTTGGGGACAGGGGGATTCGTTAGGTTCACCCCTCCACTTT. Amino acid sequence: CASSSHIWGQGDSLGSPLHF.